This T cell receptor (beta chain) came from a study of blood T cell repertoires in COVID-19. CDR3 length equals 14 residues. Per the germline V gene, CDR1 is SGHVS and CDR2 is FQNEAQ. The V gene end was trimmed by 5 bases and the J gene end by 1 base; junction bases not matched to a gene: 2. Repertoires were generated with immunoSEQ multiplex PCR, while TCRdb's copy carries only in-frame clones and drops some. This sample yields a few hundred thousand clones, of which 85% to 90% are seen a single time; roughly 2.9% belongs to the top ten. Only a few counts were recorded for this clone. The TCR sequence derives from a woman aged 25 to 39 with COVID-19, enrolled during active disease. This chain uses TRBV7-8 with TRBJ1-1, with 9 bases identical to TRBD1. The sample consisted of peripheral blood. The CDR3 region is CASSKQGANTEAFF. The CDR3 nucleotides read TGTGCCAGCAGCAAACAGGGGGCGAACACTGAAGCTTTCTTT.